This T cell receptor (beta chain) was observed in a study of OX40 agonist ivuxolimab in advanced cancers. The assay was immunoSEQ multiplex PCR, and TCRdb's table has in-frame clones only and misses some. The sample records about 56,000 clones, 80% to 90% being singletons. CDR1 SGHAT and CDR2 FQNNGV come from the germline V gene. CDR3 size: 15 residues. V lost 3 bases to trimming and J lost 6 bases; unmatched junction nucleotides: 5. A note on this clone: Its target is unknown.

Study-level points and caveats: By week 6 at 0.1 to 3.0 mg/kg, blood CD4+ and CD8+ T cells had expanded clonally.

The V gene is TRBV11-2, the J gene TRBJ2-1, with 10 bases matching TRBD2. The clonotype originates from an adult with an advanced solid tumor such as melanoma, head and neck, liver or kidney cancer. Sequencing used CD4+ or CD8+ T cells sorted from blood, obtained in a trial of the OX40 agonist ivuxolimab. The CDR3 region has the DNA TGTGCCAGCAGCTTTAGCAGCGGGGGGGGCAATGAGCAGTTCTTC. The encoded protein is CASSFSSGGGNEQFF.